This TCR beta chain was sequenced in a study of shared clonotypes between healthy human individuals. Remarks on this clone: No antigen is known for it.

Sequenced by immunoSEQ multiplex PCR; TCRdb stores in-frame clones only, minus some. The sample yields roughly 2.1 million clones, 85% to 95% seen once. Naive CD8 cells lacked CD45RO, underwent positive selection for CCR7 and left out terminally differentiated effector memory CD45RA+ cells. Each of the donors was a healthy adult who was HIV-negative and had not had a recent acute infection or vaccination. Study-wide points: A few donors had around 5% of their naive CD4 clonotypes in common. Clonotypes shared by all four sorted-subset donors had higher generation probabilities than non-shared clonotypes.

Sequencing used naive CD8+ T cells from PBMCs. The TCR sequence derives from a young man in good health. Some clones in this sample may be carry-over from other donors' samples.

CDR3: CAWSAGGRSWNEQYF. Here the CDR3 DNA reads TGTGCCTGGAGTGCGGGCGGGAGATCCTGGAACGAGCAGTACTTC. This chain uses TRBV30 with TRBJ2-7; TRBD2 aligns across 7 bases. The germline CDR1 and CDR2 sequences are GTSNPN and SVGIG (reference sequence). J gave up 5 bases and V 1 base, and 11 bases lay outside the gene matches. The CDR3 length is 15 residues.